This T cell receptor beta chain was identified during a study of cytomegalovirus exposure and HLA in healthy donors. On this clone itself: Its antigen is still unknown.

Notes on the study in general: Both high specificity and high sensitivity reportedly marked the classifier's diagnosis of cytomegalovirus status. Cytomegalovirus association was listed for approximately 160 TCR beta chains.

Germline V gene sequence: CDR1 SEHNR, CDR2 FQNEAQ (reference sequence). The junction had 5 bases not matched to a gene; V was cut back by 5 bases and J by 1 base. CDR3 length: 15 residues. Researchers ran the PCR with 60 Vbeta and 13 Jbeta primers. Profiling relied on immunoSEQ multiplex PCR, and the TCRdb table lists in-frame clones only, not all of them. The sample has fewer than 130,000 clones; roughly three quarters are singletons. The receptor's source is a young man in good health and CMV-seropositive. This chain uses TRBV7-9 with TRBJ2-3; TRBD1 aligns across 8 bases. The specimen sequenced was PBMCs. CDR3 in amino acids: CASSLGQGRTDTQYF. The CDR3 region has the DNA TGTGCCAGCAGCCTCGGACAGGGCCGCACAGATACGCAGTATTTT.